This T cell receptor beta chain was sequenced in a study of blood T cell repertoires in COVID-19. Study information: In each case, the material was cDNA or gDNA derived from T cells, B-cell-depleted T cells, or PBMCs.

The CDR3 runs 15 residues. The V and J ends lost 3 bases and 0 bases respectively, with 10 bases between them. CDR1 and CDR2 (germline): SGDLS, YYNGEE. Here immunoSEQ multiplex PCR was the method, and the copy in TCRdb shows in-frame clones only, minus some. The repertoire holds roughly 200,000 clones, with approximately 87% as singletons. This receptor was identified in a woman between 45 and 60 years old in a cohort exposed to, infected with or recovered from COVID-19 (not recorded which). This sequence joins TRBV9 and TRBJ1-3; D is undetermined. Material for sequencing was PBMCs or T cells enriched from blood (not recorded which). DNA for the CDR3: TGTGCCAGCAGCGGTAGACATATCTCTGGAAACACCATATATTTT. This translates into CASSGRHISGNTIYF. The full variable domain, its missing parts supplied by reference TRBV9 and TRBJ1-3, is DSGVTQTPKHLITATGQRVTLRCSPRSGDLSVYWYQQSLDQGLQFLIQYYNGEERAKGNILERFSAQQFPDLHSELNLSSLELGDSALYFCASSGRHISGNTIYFGEGSWLTVV.